This T cell receptor (beta chain) was profiled in a study of T cell responses to AZD1222 COVID-19 vaccine. Study-wide results and limits: Mostly white British, mostly female donors; authors suggested clonal diversity may be underestimated. Seropositive AZD1222 recipients at baseline numbered only 6 or 7. The repertoires were collected only after the peak T cell response.

Some clones are missing from TCRdb's copy, which holds only in-frame ones; the method was immunoSEQ multiplex PCR. The repertoire has 110,000 or so clones, 75% to 90% of them found once; the top ten carry 35% to 45%. Worth noting for this clone: Its antigen is not identified.

The CDR3 is made up of 14 amino acids. V shed 2 bases and J shed 2 bases, with 9 bases lying between them. From germline, CDR1 is MGHRA and CDR2 YSYEKL. Analyses pooled second doses at about 4 or about 12 weeks. The receptor's source is an adult who received the AZD1222 COVID-19 vaccine. This sequence joins TRBV4-1 and TRBJ2-5; D gene uncertain. Sequences were derived from peripheral blood, sampled 28 days after the second AZD1222 dose. CDR3 in amino acids: CASSQLGPQETQYF. The CDR3 nucleotides read TGCGCCAGCAGCCAACTCGGCCCGCAAGAGACCCAGTACTTC.